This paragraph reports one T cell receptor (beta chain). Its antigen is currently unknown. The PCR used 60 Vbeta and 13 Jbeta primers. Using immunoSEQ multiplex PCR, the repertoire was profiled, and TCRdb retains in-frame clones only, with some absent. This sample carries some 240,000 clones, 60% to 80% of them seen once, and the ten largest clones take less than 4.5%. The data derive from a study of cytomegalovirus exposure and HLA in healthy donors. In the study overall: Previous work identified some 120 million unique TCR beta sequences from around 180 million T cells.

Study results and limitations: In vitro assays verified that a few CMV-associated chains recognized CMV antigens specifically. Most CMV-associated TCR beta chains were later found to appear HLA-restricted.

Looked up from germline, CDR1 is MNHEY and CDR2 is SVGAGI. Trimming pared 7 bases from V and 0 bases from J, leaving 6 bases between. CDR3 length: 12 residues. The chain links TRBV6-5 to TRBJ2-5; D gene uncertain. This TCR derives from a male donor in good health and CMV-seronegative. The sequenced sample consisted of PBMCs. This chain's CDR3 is CASTTNQETQYF. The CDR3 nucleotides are TGTGCCAGCACTACGAACCAAGAGACCCAGTACTTC.